Shown below are 21 T cell receptor beta chains from a single sample sequenced in a study of shared clonotypes between healthy human individuals. Naive CD8 cells, CD45RO-negative and positively selected for CCR7, excluded terminally differentiated effector memory CD45RA+ cells. Produced via immunoSEQ multiplex PCR; TCRdb's table is partial and in-frame only. The table records 2 million to 2.5 million clones, less than 95% of them present only once. The sample taken for sequencing was naive CD8+ T cells sorted from blood. The receptors here all came from a man between 18 and 35 years old in good health.

The chain combines TRBV5-4 with TRBJ2-7, with 7 bases that match TRBD2. Germline loops: CDR1 SGHNT, CDR2 YYREEE (reference sequence). The CDR3 contains 14 residues. J lost 2 bases, V lost 2 bases, and 4 bases had no gene match. The DNA for the CDR3 is TGTGCCAGCAGCTTCGACGCGGGAGCCTACGAGCAGTACTTC. This codes for CASSFDAGAYEQYF.

The J gene is TRBJ1-2, the V gene TRBV28; tentatively, D is TRBD1 (5 bases). Germline V lookup: CDR1 MDHEN, CDR2 SYDVKM. The V gene lost 5 bases and the J gene lost 6 bases, with 16 bases spanning the gap. This CDR3 is 14 amino acids long. As DNA, the CDR3 is TGTGCCAGCAGTAACTATGGGGCGTTGGATGGCTACACCTTC. It codes for CASSNYGALDGYTF.

CDR3 in DNA: TGTGCCAGCAGCGCGGAAGCGGGGACAGGGGTTGAAGCTTTCTTT. Its protein is CASSAEAGTGVEAFF. The chain has TRBV9 and TRBJ1-1; TRBD1 matches 10 bases. Germline assignment: CDR1 SGDLS and CDR2 YYNGEE. The CDR3 totals 15 residues. The V and J ends lost 3 bases and 7 bases, in that order; junction bases with no gene match: 9. The entire variable domain, with the rest obtained from reference TRBV9 and TRBJ1-1, is as follows: DSGVTQTPKHLITATGQRVTLRCSPRSGDLSVYWYQQSLDQGLQFLIQYYNGEERAKGNILERFSAQQFPDLHSELNLSSLELGDSALYFCASSAEAGTGVEAFFGQGTRLTVV.

This sequence joins TRBV19 and TRBJ2-7; 8 bases fit TRBD1. The germline gives CDR1 LNHDA, CDR2 SQIVND (reference sequence). V lost 4 bases and J lost 4; bases outside the gene matches: 9. This CDR3 is 15 amino acids long. CDR3 in amino acids: CASSSFWQGAYEQYF. Here the CDR3 DNA reads TGTGCCAGTAGTAGTTTTTGGCAGGGGGCTTACGAGCAGTACTTC.

The CDR3 region has the DNA TGTGCCAGCGGGATGAACACCGGGGAGCTGTTTTTT. Translated: CASGMNTGELFF. The genes are TRBV6-1 and TRBJ2-2; unclear D gene. V shed 8 bases and J shed 1 base, with 5 bases lying between them. This CDR3 contains 12 residues. Germline CDR1 and CDR2: MNHNS and SASEGT.

This CDR3 reads CAWSGLAGIYEQYF. CDR3 nucleotides: TGTGCCTGGAGTGGACTAGCGGGAATCTACGAGCAGTACTTC. J is TRBJ2-7 and V is TRBV30; 11 bases agree with TRBD2. J lost 3 bases, V lost 1 base, and 2 bases had no gene match. The CDR3 length is 14 residues. CDR1 and CDR2 from the germline V gene are GTSNPN and SVGIG (reference sequence).

The rearrangement uses TRBV10-3 and TRBJ1-1; possibly TRBD1 for D (6 bases). This CDR3 is 12 amino acids long. Germline V lookup: CDR1 ENHRY, CDR2 SYGVKD. The CDR3 is CAIGQQNTEAFF. Written as DNA, the CDR3 is TGTGCGATCGGACAGCAGAACACTGAAGCTTTCTTT.

This clone was picked up a small number of times. The chain couples TRBV11-2 to TRBJ1-1; a weak D match, TRBD1 (5 bases). This CDR3 region has 15 residues. The germline V gene has CDR1 SGHAT and CDR2 FQNNGV. Trimming took off 5 bases at V and 1 base at J, with 14 bases between the two ends. The CDR3: CASSPFQGANTEAFF. DNA for the CDR3: TGTGCCAGCAGCCCATTCCAAGGGGCGAACACTGAAGCTTTCTTT.

V usage is TRBV10-2 and J usage is TRBJ1-3; D gene unclear. The ends were cut back, 5 bases at V and 2 bases at J, with 13 bases in the middle. Germline CDR1 reads WSHSY; CDR2 reads SAAADI. The CDR3 has 15 residues. CDR3 sequence: CASSPNLGAGNTIYF. Here the CDR3 DNA reads TGCGCCAGCAGTCCCAACCTGGGAGCTGGAAACACCATATATTTT.

J is TRBJ1-1 and V is TRBV7-9; perhaps TRBD1 as D (5 bases). The CDR3 extends over 15 amino acids. Trimming took 3 bases from V and 1 from J, leaving 12 bases between them. CDR1 is SEHNR and CDR2 is FQNEAQ in the germline V gene (reference sequence). CDR3 nucleotides: TGTGCCAGCAGCTTCCTTCAGGGATCGAACACTGAAGCTTTCTTT. Translated: CASSFLQGSNTEAFF.

This chain connects TRBV2 to TRBJ1-6; TRBD1 matches 9 bases. The CDR3 loop spans 14 amino acids. J lost 7 bases, V lost 6 bases, and 4 bases had no gene match. Germline V gives CDR1 SNHLY, CDR2 FYNNEI. CDR3 region: CASRAGQGNSPLHF. The DNA of the CDR3 is TGTGCCAGCAGGGCTGGACAGGGGAATTCACCCCTCCACTTT.

Regarding this clone: In the same sample, other DNA sequences code for this CDR3. The V gene is TRBV27, the J gene TRBJ2-7; TRBD2 might be the D (5 bases). The V and J ends lost 2 bases and 2 bases respectively, with 7 bases between them. The CDR3 is made up of 13 amino acids. CDR1 and CDR2 (germline): MNHEY, SMNVEV (reference sequence). The CDR3 DNA reads as TGTGCCAGCAGTTTAGGACTTACCTACGAGCAGTACTTC. It codes for CASSLGLTYEQYF.

Points on this clone: Other DNA variants within this sample encode the same CDR3. In DNA, the CDR3 is TGTGCCAGCAGTTTCGACAGGAACACTGAAGCTTTCTTT. Translation: CASSFDRNTEAFF. J is TRBJ1-1 and V is TRBV27; D may be TRBD1 (5 bases). V was cut by 3 bases and J by 1 base, with 6 bases left in between. CDR3 length equals 13 residues. Germline V gene lookup returns CDR1 MNHEY and CDR2 SMNVEV (reference sequence).

This chain links TRBV10-2 with TRBJ2-3; 7 positions match TRBD2. With V trimmed by 8 bases and J by 6 bases, 14 bases remained unmatched. CDR1 is WSHSY, CDR2 SAAADI, per germline. This CDR3 is 15 amino acids long. Here the CDR3 DNA reads TGCGCCAGCCTTGATTTGGGGGGGGTCAGGGATACGCAGTATTTT. This encodes CASLDLGGVRDTQYF.

The chain combines TRBV5-6 with TRBJ1-6; TRBD1 agrees at 7 bases. In germline, CDR1 is SGHDT, CDR2 YYEEEE. Trimming cost V 5 bases and J 7 bases; bases outside gene matches: 6. The CDR3 extends over 14 amino acids. This CDR3 reads CASRSGTVNSPLHF. The DNA of the CDR3 is TGTGCCAGCAGGTCCGGGACAGTAAATTCACCCCTCCACTTT.

V usage is TRBV9 and J usage is TRBJ1-2, with 7 bases lining up with TRBD1. CDR1 and CDR2 from the germline V gene are SGDLS and YYNGEE. V was pared by 3 bases and J by 4 bases, with 9 bases of the junction left unmatched. This CDR3 is built from 15 residues. The CDR3 nucleotides are TGTGCCAGCAGCGACTCGACAGGGATCGGCTATGGCTACACCTTC. Protein: CASSDSTGIGYGYTF.

This chain links TRBV5-1 with TRBJ2-5; D possibly corresponds to TRBD2 (5 bases). The CDR3 length is 15 residues. Trimming left V 4 bases short and J 0 bases short, with 13 bases between. The germline CDR1 and CDR2 sequences are SGHRS and YFSETQ. The CDR3 DNA is TGCGCCAGCAGCATGAGCCGGGAACACCAAGAGACCCAGTACTTC. Amino acids: CASSMSREHQETQYF.

This clone was detected once. This rearrangement joins TRBV5-1 to TRBJ1-3; maybe TRBD1 (6 bases). CDR3 length: 17 residues. CDR1 is SGHRS, CDR2 YFSETQ, per germline. Trimming stripped 3 bases from V and 0 bases from J, with 16 bases between. The CDR3 DNA follows: TGCGCCAGCAGCTCAAACCGGGACAAGAGCTCTGGAAACACCATATATTTT. Protein sequence: CASSSNRDKSSGNTIYF.

The DNA for the CDR3 is TGTGCCAGTCAAGCGGGAGCGGCAGATACGCAGTATTTT. Translation: CASQAGAADTQYF. The chain carries TRBV27 and TRBJ2-3; 8 bases agree with TRBD2. Germline V lookup: CDR1 MNHEY, CDR2 SMNVEV (reference sequence). V shed 9 bases and J 4 bases; nucleotides not matched to a gene: 6. CDR3 length equals 13 residues.

This chain joins TRBV7-9 and TRBJ2-1; 9 bases match TRBD1. Unmatched junction bases numbered 17, after V lost 3 bases and J lost 5 bases. This CDR3 has 19 amino acids. The germline CDR1 and CDR2 sequences are SEHNR and FQNEAQ (reference sequence). CDR3 loop: CASSFAPIWDRVGNNEQFF. CDR3 bases: TGTGCCAGCAGCTTTGCCCCGATTTGGGACAGGGTAGGGAACAATGAGCAGTTCTTC.

The rearrangement uses TRBV7-8 and TRBJ2-7; 7 positions agree with TRBD1. The CDR3 is 14 amino acids. The V gene end was trimmed by 0 bases and the J gene end by 7 bases; junction bases not matched to a gene: 6. Germline V gene data show CDR1 as SGHVS and CDR2 as FQNEAQ. The CDR3 DNA reads TGTGCCAGCAGCTTAGCGTCACAGGGGTGGGAGCAGTACTTC. Amino acids: CASSLASQGWEQYF.